Listed below are T cell receptor beta chains from one sample, sequenced in a study of shared clonotypes between healthy human individuals. TCRdb's copy holds only in-frame clones and misses some; the assay was immunoSEQ multiplex PCR. The sample records about 500,000 clones, approximately 77% being singletons. Sequencing was done on a sample of PBMCs. These receptors were collected from a middle-aged woman in good health. Some clones in this sample may be carry-over from other donors' samples. The CDR3 runs from the conserved cysteine through the conserved F or W. The order of the fields is V gene, J gene, clone size, D gene, CDR3 protein, CDR3 DNA. The D gene is left open where the match is weak. Clone size is not always given. Where it is, it says once, few, many or a class for expanded clones.

>TRBV18|TRBJ2-7|-|TRBD2
CASSPNSGSFDEQYF
TGTGCCAGCTCACCTAATAGCGGGAGTTTCGACGAGCAGTACTTC
>TRBV6-5|TRBJ2-2|-|TRBD1
CASSRDRVAGELFF
TGTGCCAGCAGTCGGGACAGGGTTGCCGGGGAGCTGTTTTTT
>TRBV20-1|TRBJ2-5|-|-
CSAPGWETQYF
TGCAGTGCTCCCGGCTGGGAGACCCAGTACTTC
>TRBV4-1|TRBJ2-7|-|TRBD1
CASSQGTGPMGEQYF
TGCGCCAGCAGCCAAGGGACAGGGCCCATGGGCGAGCAGTACTTC
>TRBV30|TRBJ1-2|few|-
CAWNQPGRTYGYTF
TGTGCCTGGAACCAACCGGGACGGACCTATGGCTACACCTTC
>TRBV29-1|TRBJ2-7|many|-
CSVEDGRQSYEQYF
TGCAGCGTTGAAGATGGGAGACAGAGCTACGAGCAGTACTTC
>TRBV28|TRBJ1-4|-|-
CATSQGQDNEKLFF
TGTGCCACCTCTCAGGGGCAGGATAATGAAAAACTGTTTTTT
>TRBV19|TRBJ2-1|many|TRBD2
CASSIRGGGYNEQFF
TGTGCCAGTAGTATCCGGGGCGGGGGCTACAATGAGCAGTTCTTC
>TRBV28|TRBJ2-5|-|-
CASRYQETQYF
TGTGCCAGCAGATATCAAGAGACCCAGTACTTC
>TRBV5-8|TRBJ2-7|-|TRBD1
CASSQGQATSYEQYF
TGTGCCAGCAGCCAGGGACAGGCTACTTCCTACGAGCAGTACTTC
>TRBV27|TRBJ2-1|-|-
CASSRTLGGALYNEQFF
TGTGCCAGCAGCCGCACGTTGGGGGGTGCGCTCTACAATGAGCAGTTCTTC
>TRBV27|TRBJ2-7|-|-
CASSLAFQAYEQYF
TGTGCCAGCAGTTTAGCTTTCCAGGCCTACGAGCAGTACTTC
>TRBV6-1|TRBJ2-1|-|TRBD1
CASSEPDRGHFEQFF
TGTGCCAGCAGTGAACCGGACAGGGGGCATTTTGAGCAGTTCTTC
>TRBV6-1|TRBJ2-1|once|-
CASSEQQEGGGIF
TGTGCCAGCAGTGAACAACAGGAGGGAGGAGGGATCTTC
>TRBV25-1|TRBJ2-5|-|-
CASRGTYSETQYF
TGTGCCAGCAGGGGGACCTACTCGGAGACCCAGTACTTC
>TRBV9|TRBJ2-1|-|TRBD2
CASSVGTSGSDEQFF
TGTGCCAGCAGCGTCGGGACTAGCGGGAGCGATGAGCAGTTCTTC
>TRBV9|TRBJ1-1|-|-
CASNETGGTEAFF
TGTGCCAGCAACGAGACAGGTGGCACTGAAGCTTTCTTT
>TRBV5-1|TRBJ2-1|-|-
CASSPGTHHNEQFF
TGCGCCAGCAGCCCCGGGACCCACCACAATGAGCAGTTCTTC
>TRBV7-6|TRBJ2-5|-|TRBD1
CASSRNGQVETQYF
TGTGCCAGCAGCCGAAATGGACAGGTAGAGACCCAGTACTTC
>TRBV30|TRBJ2-2|-|TRBD2
CACARGGNTGELFF
TGTGCCTGCGCCCGGGGGGGTAACACCGGGGAGCTGTTTTTT
>TRBV7-3|TRBJ2-1|many|-
CASSLTGTQGSEQFF
TGTGCCAGCAGCTTGACCGGGACGCAGGGAAGTGAGCAGTTCTTC
>TRBV30|TRBJ2-7|-|-
CAWSVYRGGEQYF
TGTGCCTGGAGTGTTTACCGAGGTGGCGAGCAGTACTTC
>TRBV30|TRBJ2-5|-|TRBD2
CAFNREGPETQYF
TGTGCCTTTAACCGGGAGGGCCCCGAGACCCAGTACTTC
>TRBV5-1|TRBJ2-7|-|-
CASSQQRSSYEQYF
TGCGCCAGCAGCCAACAGCGAAGCTCCTACGAGCAGTACTTC
>TRBV5-1|TRBJ1-2|-|-
CASSPQSRALANYGYTF
TGCGCCAGCAGCCCTCAATCCCGGGCCCTTGCTAACTATGGCTACACCTTC
>TRBV28|TRBJ2-3|many|-
CASSLRGPDTQYF
TGTGCCAGCAGTTTAAGGGGACCAGATACGCAGTATTTT
>TRBV27|TRBJ1-2|-|TRBD1
CARAIRDRILYGYTF
TGTGCCAGGGCGATCCGGGACAGGATATTATATGGCTACACCTTC
>TRBV29-1|TRBJ2-2|many|-
CSVEDGGATGELFF
TGCAGCGTTGAAGATGGCGGGGCCACCGGGGAGCTGTTTTTT
>TRBV7-9|TRBJ1-2|-|-
CASSFLSSAGYTF
TGTGCCAGCAGCTTTTTAAGTAGTGCTGGCTACACCTTC
>TRBV27|TRBJ2-3|-|-
CASSLWRPGGTDTQYF
TGTGCCAGCAGTTTATGGAGGCCCGGGGGCACAGATACGCAGTATTTT
>TRBV5-1|TRBJ1-1|few|-
CASSLVAGNTEAFF
TGCGCCAGCAGCTTGGTCGCGGGTAACACTGAAGCTTTCTTT
>TRBV28|TRBJ1-5|many|TRBD1
CASSFGQGRLYSNQPQHF
TGTGCCAGCAGTTTTGGACAGGGGCGGCTTTATAGCAATCAGCCCCAGCATTTT
>TRBV27|TRBJ1-2|-|-
CASTQNGGETGYTF
TGTGCCAGCACCCAAAATGGGGGGGAGACTGGCTACACCTTC
>TRBV19|TRBJ1-5|once|-
CASNRGREQPQHF
TGTGCCAGTAATCGCGGCAGGGAACAGCCCCAGCATTTT
>TRBV19|TRBJ2-7|-|TRBD2
CASSSGSSYEQYF
TGTGCCAGTAGTAGCGGGAGCTCCTACGAGCAGTACTTC
>TRBV7-9|TRBJ2-7|-|TRBD1
CASSFAGSGGLYEQYF
TGTGCCAGCAGCTTCGCCGGGTCAGGGGGTCTCTACGAGCAGTACTTC
>TRBV27|TRBJ1-1|few|-
CASSSTGIRGYTEAFF
TGTGCCAGCAGTTCAACAGGGATTCGCGGGTACACTGAAGCTTTCTTT
>TRBV28|TRBJ2-5|few|-
CASSLSSPLGTQYF
TGTGCCAGCAGTCTTTCTAGTCCTCTGGGGACCCAGTACTTC
>TRBV7-9|TRBJ1-1|-|-
CASSLGEDTEAFF
TGTGCCAGCAGCTTGGGGGAGGACACTGAAGCTTTCTTT
>TRBV7-8|TRBJ1-5|-|-
CASSRDHLRQPQHF
TGTGCCAGCAGCCGGGACCACCTAAGGCAGCCCCAGCATTTT
>TRBV4-2|TRBJ1-1|-|-
CASSQVDPRGWTEAFF
TGTGCCAGCAGCCAAGTAGACCCGCGGGGTTGGACTGAAGCTTTCTTT
>TRBV4-3|TRBJ2-1|once|TRBD1
CASSRGQGNEQFF
TGCGCCAGCAGCCGGGGACAGGGGAATGAGCAGTTCTTC
>TRBV6-6|TRBJ2-2|-|-
CASSSSTGELFF
TGTGCCAGCAGTTCCAGCACCGGGGAGCTGTTTTTT
>TRBV11-2|TRBJ2-1|many|-
CASSLGGVEHNEQFF
TGTGCCAGCAGCTTAGGCGGGGTTGAGCACAATGAGCAGTTCTTC
>TRBV5-1|TRBJ2-3|-|TRBD2
CASSSIAGSTDTQYF
TGCGCCAGCAGCTCCATAGCGGGTTCCACAGATACGCAGTATTTT
>TRBV5-8|TRBJ1-5|-|-
CASSLRGESNQPQHF
TGTGCCAGCAGCTTGAGGGGAGAGAGCAATCAGCCCCAGCATTTT
>TRBV9|TRBJ2-2|-|TRBD2
CASRLAGNTGELFF
TGTGCCAGCAGGCTAGCGGGGAACACCGGGGAGCTGTTTTTT
>TRBV6-5|TRBJ2-7|-|-
CASTRHPTYEQYF
TGTGCCAGCACGCGACATCCAACCTACGAGCAGTACTTC
>TRBV7-2|TRBJ1-4|-|-
CASGQADREKLFF
TGTGCCAGCGGGCAGGCGGATCGGGAAAAACTGTTTTTT
>TRBV18|TRBJ2-7|-|-
CASSPAAASSYEQYF
TGTGCCAGCTCACCTGCGGCTGCTAGCTCCTACGAGCAGTACTTC